Sequencing of this T cell receptor beta chain was carried out in a study of T cell repertoires in cytomegalovirus infection. Turning to the study itself: Newly reported HLA-C-restricted and thoroughly characterized HLA-B-restricted CMV epitopes were employed.

One entry per CDR3 protein results from TCRdb running MiXCR on the reads. The data hold about a million distinct CDR3 sequences, with about 33% observed a single time. This clonotype was observed a handful of times. Its antigen is currently unknown. Sequencing used cultured CD8+ T cells from PBMCs, obtained from culture after CMV antigen stimulation. This clonotype originated in a human donor in good health (CMV status not recorded). Some clones in this sample may be carry-over from other donors' samples.

In nucleotides, the CDR3 is TGTGCCACCAGTGGCACAGGGGAGTTGGAGACCCAGTACTTC. Amino acid sequence: CATSGTGELETQYF. J is TRBJ2-5 and V is TRBV24-1, with 7 bases identical to TRBD1. V was pared by 5 bases and J by 5 bases, with 7 bases of the junction left unmatched. This CDR3 spans 14 amino acids. The germline CDR1 and CDR2 sequences are KGHDR and SFDVKD.